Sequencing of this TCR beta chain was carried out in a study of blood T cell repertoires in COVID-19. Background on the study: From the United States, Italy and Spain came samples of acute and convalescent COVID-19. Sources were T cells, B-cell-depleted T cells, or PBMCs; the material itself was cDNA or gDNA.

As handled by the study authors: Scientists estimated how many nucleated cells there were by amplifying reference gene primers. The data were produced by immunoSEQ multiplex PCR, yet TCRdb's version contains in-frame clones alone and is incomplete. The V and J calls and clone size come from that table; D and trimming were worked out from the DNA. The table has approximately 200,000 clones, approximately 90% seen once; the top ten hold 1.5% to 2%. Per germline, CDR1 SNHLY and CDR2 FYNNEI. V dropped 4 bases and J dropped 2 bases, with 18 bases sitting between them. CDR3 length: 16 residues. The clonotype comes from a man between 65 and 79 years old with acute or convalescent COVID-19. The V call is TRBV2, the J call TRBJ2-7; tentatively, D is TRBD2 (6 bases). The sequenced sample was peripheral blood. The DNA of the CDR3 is TGTGCCAGCAGTGGTAAGGCGGGAACCTCTCCCTACGAGCAGTACTTC. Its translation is CASSGKAGTSPYEQYF.